What follows describes a single T cell receptor beta chain. Its specificity is not known. V was trimmed by 6 bases and J by 0 bases, leaving 9 bases between them. Germline CDR1 is MNHEY and CDR2 is SMNVEV (reference sequence). The CDR3 is 14 residues long. The data were taken from a study of T cell responses to AZD1222 COVID-19 vaccine. Turning to the study itself: Second doses at about 4 or about 12 weeks were pooled. Study-wide results and limits: Compared with day 0, the breadth and depth of the Spike-specific TCR repertoire rose significantly after two doses of AZD1222. CD4 TCRs linked to vaccination spanned spike, dominating at 160-218 and 743-854.

Measured with immunoSEQ multiplex PCR; TCRdb has only the in-frame clones, and not every one. Of some 120,000 clones in the sample, around 92% were seen once. The material sequenced was peripheral blood, taken on day 0 of AZD1222 vaccination. This chain links TRBV27 with TRBJ2-1; D gene ambiguous. The TCR was taken from an adult in good health. The CDR3 protein is CASRSFSSYNEQFF. The CDR3 DNA reads TGTGCCAGCAGGTCTTTCTCCTCCTACAATGAGCAGTTCTTC.